The clone carrying this TCR beta chain was observed a few times. Antigen unknown. This specimen comes from a study of post-analysis software for immune sequencing data. Study-wide points: TRBV5-6, TRBV5-1 and TRBV20-1 belonged to a set of about 5 TRBV segments that were more frequent in patients than controls. Samples prepared in the same batch strongly co-clustered by F measure.

Unique molecular identifiers featured in each of the TCR beta cDNA libraries. Some 500,000 cDNA molecules were recovered from an input of 1 to 10 million T cells. TCRdb re-analysed the PCR reads in MiXCR, keeping a single row per CDR3 protein. This table holds 150,000 to 200,000 distinct CDR3 sequences, roughly 35% found once. Germline CDR1 SEHNR, CDR2 FQNEAQ (reference sequence). Trimming cost V 2 bases and J 5 bases, with 13 bases left between them. The CDR3 consists of 15 residues. Sample: blood, taken after autologous hematopoietic stem cell transplantation. This sequence originates from a girl aged 5-17 years with multiple sclerosis. This chain connects TRBV7-9 to TRBJ2-1, with D perhaps TRBD1 (5 bases). Written as DNA, the CDR3 is TGTGCCAGCAGCTTATCGGCCAGGGTGAACAATGAGCAGTTCTTC. Its protein product is CASSLSARVNNEQFF. Full variable domain (rest looked up from reference TRBV7-9 and TRBJ2-1): DTGVSQNPRHKITKRGQNVTFRCDPISEHNRLYWYRQTLGQGPEFLTYFQNEAQLEKSRLLSDRFSAERPKGSFSTLEIQRTEQGDSAMYLCASSLSARVNNEQFFGPGTRLTVL.